The clone carrying this TCR beta chain was counted ten times or more. This sample was taken from a study of human T cells and chemical hapten exposure. Across the whole study: Diphenylcyclopropenone doses were given weekly to the scalps of patients across the approximately 24-week study.

TCRdb ran MiXCR on the RACE reads and lists one entry per CDR3 protein. In the table there are around 44,000 distinct CDR3 sequences, 3.5% to 4% of which are singletons. The CDR3 contains 12 residues. V dropped 4 bases and J dropped 5 bases, with 10 bases sitting between them. Germline CDR1 is SQVTM and CDR2 is ANQGSEA. Time point described: patch test 1, 2 weeks after DPC sensitization. Treatment indicated: therapeutic diphenylcyclopropenone sensitization with weekly scalp DPC. The template was total RNA from unfractionated whole blood. Donors, patients with alopecia ranging from 18 to 70 years old and judged suitable for DPC, provided samples.

The V gene is TRBV29-1, the J gene TRBJ2-3; D is unresolved. The TCR was taken from a man between 50 and 59 years old with alopecia areata. Some clones in this sample may be carry-over from other donors' samples. Source: whole blood, taken in connection with sensitization to the hapten diphenylcyclopropenone (DPC). CDR3 sequence (DNA): TGCAGCGTTGGACCAGGTGGAGATACGCAGTATTTT. As protein: CSVGPGGDTQYF.